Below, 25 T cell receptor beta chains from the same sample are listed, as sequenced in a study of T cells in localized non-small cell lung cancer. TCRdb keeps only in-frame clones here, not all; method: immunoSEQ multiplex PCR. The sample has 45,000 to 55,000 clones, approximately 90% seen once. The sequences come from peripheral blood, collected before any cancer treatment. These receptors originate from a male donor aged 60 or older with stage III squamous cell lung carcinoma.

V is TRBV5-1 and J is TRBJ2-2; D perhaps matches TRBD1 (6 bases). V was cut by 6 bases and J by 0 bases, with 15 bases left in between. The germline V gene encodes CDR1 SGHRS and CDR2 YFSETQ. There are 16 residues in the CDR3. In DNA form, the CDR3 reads TGCGCCAGCAATCCTTCAGGGGCTACGAACACCGGGGAGCTGTTTTTT. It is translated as CASNPSGATNTGELFF.

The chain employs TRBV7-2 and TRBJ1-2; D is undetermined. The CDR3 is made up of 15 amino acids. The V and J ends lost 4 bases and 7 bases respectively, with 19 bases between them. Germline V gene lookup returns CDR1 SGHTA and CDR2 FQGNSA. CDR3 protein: CASSYLTGSSVGYTF. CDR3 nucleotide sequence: TGTGCCAGCAGCTATTTGACGGGTTCCTCCGTTGGCTACACCTTC.

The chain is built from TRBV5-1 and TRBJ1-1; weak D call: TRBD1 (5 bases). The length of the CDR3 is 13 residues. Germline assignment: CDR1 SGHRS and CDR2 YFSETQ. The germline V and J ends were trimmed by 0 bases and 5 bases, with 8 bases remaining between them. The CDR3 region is CASSLVAGTEAFF. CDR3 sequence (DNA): TGCGCCAGCAGCTTGGTGGCAGGGACTGAAGCTTTCTTT.

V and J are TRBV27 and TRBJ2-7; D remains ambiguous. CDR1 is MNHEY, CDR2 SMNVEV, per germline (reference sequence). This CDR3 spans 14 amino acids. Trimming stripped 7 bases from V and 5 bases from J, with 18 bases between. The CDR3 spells CASTYNPGLNEQYF. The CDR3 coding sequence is TGTGCCAGCACCTATAATCCAGGTTTGAACGAGCAGTACTTC.

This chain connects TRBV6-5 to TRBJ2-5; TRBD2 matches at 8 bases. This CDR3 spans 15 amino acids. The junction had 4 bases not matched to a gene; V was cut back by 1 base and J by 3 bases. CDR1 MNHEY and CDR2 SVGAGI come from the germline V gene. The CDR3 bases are TGTGCCAGCAGTTACTTCCGGCGGGGGGAAGAGACCCAGTACTTC. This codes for CASSYFRRGEETQYF.

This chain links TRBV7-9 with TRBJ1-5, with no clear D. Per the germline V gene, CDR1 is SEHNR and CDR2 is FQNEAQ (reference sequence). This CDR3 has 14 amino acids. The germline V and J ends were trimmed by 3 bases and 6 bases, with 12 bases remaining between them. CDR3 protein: CASSFEYSPQPQHF. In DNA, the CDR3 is TGTGCCAGCAGCTTTGAATATTCCCCTCAGCCCCAGCATTTT.

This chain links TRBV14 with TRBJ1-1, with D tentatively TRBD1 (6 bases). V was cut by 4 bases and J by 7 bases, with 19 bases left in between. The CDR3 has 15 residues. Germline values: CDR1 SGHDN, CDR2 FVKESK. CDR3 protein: CASSLSLRGLSEAFF. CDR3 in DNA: TGTGCCAGCAGCCTCTCCCTTCGGGGGCTCAGTGAAGCTTTCTTT.

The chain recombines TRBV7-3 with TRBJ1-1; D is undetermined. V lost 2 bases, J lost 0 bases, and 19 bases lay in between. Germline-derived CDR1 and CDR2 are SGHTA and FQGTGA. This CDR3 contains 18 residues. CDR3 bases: TGTGCCAGCAGCTTATGGGGAGCGGGTCCTCAGATGAACACTGAAGCTTTCTTT. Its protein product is CASSLWGAGPQMNTEAFF. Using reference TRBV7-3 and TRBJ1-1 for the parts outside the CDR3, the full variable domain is GAGVSQTPSNKVTEKGKYVELRCDPISGHTALYWYRQSLGQGPEFLIYFQGTGAADDSGLPNDRFFAVRPEGSVSTLKIQRTERGDSAVYLCASSLWGAGPQMNTEAFFGQGTRLTVV.

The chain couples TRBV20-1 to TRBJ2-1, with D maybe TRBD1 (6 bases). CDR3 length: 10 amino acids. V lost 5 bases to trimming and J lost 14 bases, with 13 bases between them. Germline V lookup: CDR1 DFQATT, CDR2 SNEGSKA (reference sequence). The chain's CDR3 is CSAQTGGEFF. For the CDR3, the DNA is TGCAGTGCTCAGACAGGAGGAGAGTTCTTC.

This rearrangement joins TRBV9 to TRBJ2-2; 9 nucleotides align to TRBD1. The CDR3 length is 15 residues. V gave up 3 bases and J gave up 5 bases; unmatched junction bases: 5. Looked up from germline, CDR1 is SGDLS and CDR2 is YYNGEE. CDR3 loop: CASSAGTGITGELFF. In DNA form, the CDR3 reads TGTGCCAGCAGCGCCGGGACAGGGATTACCGGGGAGCTGTTTTTT.

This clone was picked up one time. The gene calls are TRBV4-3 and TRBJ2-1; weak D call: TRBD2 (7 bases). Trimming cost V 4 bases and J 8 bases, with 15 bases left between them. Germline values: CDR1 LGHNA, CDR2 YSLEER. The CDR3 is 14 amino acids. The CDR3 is CASSPVGGGDEQFF. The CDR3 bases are TGCGCCAGCAGCCCCGTTGGCGGGGGCGATGAGCAGTTCTTC.

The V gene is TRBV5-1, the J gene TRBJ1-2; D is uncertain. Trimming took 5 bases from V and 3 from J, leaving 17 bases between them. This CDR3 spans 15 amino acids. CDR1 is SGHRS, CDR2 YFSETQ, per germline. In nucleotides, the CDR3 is TGCGCCAGCAGTACCACGGGGTTTTCGGACTATGGCTACACCTTC. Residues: CASSTTGFSDYGYTF. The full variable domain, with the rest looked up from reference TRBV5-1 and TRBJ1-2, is KAGVTQTPRYLIKTRGQQVTLSCSPISGHRSVSWYQQTPGQGLQFLFEYFSETQRNKGNFPGRFSGRQFSNSRSEMNVSTLELGDSALYLCASSTTGFSDYGYTFGSGTRLTVV.

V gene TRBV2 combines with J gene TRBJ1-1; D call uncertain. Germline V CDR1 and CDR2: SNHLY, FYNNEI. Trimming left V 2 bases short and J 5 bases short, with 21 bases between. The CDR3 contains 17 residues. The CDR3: CASSENPSGVGGTEAFF. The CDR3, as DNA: TGTGCCAGCAGTGAAAACCCCTCAGGAGTGGGTGGGACTGAAGCTTTCTTT.

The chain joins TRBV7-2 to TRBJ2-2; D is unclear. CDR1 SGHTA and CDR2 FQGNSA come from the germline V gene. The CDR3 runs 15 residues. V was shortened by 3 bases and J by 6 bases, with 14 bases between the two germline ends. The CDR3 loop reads CASSFRRRPPGELFF. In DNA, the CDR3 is TGTGCCAGCAGCTTCCGGCGCAGACCCCCCGGGGAGCTGTTTTTT.

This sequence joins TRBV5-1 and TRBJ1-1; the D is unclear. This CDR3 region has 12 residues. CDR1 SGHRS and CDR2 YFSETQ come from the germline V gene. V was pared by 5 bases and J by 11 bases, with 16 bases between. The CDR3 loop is CASRDTVSGAFF. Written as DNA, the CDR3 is TGCGCCAGCAGGGATACAGTTTCCGGGGCTTTCTTT.

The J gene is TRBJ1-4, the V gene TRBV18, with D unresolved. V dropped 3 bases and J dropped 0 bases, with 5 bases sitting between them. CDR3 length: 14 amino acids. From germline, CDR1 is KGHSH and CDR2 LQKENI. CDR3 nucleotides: TGTGCCAGCTCACCGCAGGCAACTAATGAAAAACTGTTTTTT. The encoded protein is CASSPQATNEKLFF.

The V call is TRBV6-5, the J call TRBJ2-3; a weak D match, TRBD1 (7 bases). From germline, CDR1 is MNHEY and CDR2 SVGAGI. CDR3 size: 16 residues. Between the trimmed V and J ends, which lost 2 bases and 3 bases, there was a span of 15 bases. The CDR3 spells CASSYQGGGGTDTQYF. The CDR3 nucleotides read TGTGCCAGCAGTTACCAGGGGGGAGGAGGAACAGATACGCAGTATTTT.

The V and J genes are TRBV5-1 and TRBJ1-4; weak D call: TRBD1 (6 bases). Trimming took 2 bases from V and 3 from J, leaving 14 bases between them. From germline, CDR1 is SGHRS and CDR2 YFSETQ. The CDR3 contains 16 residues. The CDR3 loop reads CASSLHTGSPNEKLFF. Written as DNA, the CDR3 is TGCGCCAGCAGCTTACATACAGGGAGCCCTAATGAAAAACTGTTTTTT.

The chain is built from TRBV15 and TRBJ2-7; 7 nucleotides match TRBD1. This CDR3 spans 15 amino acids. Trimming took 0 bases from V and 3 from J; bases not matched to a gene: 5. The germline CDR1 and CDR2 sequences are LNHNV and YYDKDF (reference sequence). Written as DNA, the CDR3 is TGTGCCACCAGCAGAGACGACAGGGTGGTCTACGAGCAGTACTTC. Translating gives CATSRDDRVVYEQYF.

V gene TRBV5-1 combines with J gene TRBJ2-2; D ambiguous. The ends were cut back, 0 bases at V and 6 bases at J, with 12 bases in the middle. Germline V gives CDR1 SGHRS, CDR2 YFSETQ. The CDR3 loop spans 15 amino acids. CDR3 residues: CASSLGGSVAGELFF. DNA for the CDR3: TGCGCCAGCAGCTTGGGAGGATCCGTGGCCGGGGAGCTGTTTTTT. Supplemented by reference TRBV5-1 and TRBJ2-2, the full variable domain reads KAGVTQTPRYLIKTRGQQVTLSCSPISGHRSVSWYQQTPGQGLQFLFEYFSETQRNKGNFPGRFSGRQFSNSRSEMNVSTLELGDSALYLCASSLGGSVAGELFFGEGSRLTVL.

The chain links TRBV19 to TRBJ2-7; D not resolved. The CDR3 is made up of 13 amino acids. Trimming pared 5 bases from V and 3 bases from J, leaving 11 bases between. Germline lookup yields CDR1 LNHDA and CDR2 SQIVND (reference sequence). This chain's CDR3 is CASSYGPSYEQYF. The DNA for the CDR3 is TGTGCCAGTAGTTATGGACCGAGCTACGAGCAGTACTTC.

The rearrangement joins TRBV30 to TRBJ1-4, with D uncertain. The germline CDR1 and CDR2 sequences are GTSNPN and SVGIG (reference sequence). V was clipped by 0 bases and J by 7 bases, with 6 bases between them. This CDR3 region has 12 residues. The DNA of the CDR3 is TGTGCCTGGAGTGTACCAGTTGAAAAACTGTTTTTT. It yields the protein CAWSVPVEKLFF.

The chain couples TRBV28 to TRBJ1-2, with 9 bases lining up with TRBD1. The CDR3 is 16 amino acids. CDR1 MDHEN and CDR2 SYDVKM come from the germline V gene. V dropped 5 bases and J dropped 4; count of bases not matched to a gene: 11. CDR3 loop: CASSLKQGASSYGYTF. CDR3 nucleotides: TGTGCCAGCAGTCTCAAACAGGGGGCGAGTTCCTATGGCTACACCTTC.

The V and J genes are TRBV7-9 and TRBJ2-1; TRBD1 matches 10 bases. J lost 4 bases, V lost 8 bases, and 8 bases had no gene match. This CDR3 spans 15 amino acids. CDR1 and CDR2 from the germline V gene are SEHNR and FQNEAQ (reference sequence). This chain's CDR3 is CASARQGAQYNEQFF. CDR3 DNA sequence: TGTGCCAGCGCCCGACAGGGGGCACAATACAATGAGCAGTTCTTC.

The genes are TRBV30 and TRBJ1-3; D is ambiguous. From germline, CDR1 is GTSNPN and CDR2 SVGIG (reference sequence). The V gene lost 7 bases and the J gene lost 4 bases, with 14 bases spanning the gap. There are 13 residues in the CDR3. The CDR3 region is CASSLPPGNTIYF. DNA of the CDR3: TGTGCCTCCTCATTACCCCCCGGAAACACCATATATTTT.